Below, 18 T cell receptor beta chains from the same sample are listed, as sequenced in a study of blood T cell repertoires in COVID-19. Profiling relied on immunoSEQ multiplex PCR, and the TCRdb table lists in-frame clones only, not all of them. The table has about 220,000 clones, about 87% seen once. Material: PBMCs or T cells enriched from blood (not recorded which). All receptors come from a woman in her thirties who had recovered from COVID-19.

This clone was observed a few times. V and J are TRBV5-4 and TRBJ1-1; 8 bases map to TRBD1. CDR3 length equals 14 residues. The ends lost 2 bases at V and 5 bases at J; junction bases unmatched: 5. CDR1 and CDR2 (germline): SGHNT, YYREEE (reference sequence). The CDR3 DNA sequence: TGTGCCAGCAGCTTAGACAGGGGTTATACTGAAGCTTTCTTT. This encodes CASSLDRGYTEAFF.

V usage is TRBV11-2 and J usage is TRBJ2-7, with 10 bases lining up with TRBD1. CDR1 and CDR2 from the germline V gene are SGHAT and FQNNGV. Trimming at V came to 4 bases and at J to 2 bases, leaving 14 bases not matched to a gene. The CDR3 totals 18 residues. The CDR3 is CASSSRVMRDRGPYEQYF. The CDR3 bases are TGTGCCAGCAGCTCACGAGTTATGAGGGACAGGGGTCCCTACGAGCAGTACTTC.

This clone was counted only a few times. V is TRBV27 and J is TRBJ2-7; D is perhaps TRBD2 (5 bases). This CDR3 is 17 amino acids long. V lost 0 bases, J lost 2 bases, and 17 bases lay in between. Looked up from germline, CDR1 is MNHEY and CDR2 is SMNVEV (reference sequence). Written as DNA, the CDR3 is TGTGCCAGCAGTTTATCCTATACTAGTTCGAGCGCCTACGAGCAGTACTTC. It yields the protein CASSLSYTSSSAYEQYF.

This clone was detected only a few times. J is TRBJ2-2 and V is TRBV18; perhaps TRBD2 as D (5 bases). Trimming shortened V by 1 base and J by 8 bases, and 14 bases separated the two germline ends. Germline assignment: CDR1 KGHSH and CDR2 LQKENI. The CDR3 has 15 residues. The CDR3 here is CASSPHLLRGGELFF. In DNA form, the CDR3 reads TGTGCCAGCTCACCACATTTACTCCGGGGAGGGGAGCTGTTTTTT.

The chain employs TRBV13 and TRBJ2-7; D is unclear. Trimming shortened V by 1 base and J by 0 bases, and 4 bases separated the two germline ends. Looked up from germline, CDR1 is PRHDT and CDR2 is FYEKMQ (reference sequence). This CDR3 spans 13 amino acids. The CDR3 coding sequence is TGTGCCAGCAGCTTAGACGGCTCCTACGAGCAGTACTTC. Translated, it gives CASSLDGSYEQYF.

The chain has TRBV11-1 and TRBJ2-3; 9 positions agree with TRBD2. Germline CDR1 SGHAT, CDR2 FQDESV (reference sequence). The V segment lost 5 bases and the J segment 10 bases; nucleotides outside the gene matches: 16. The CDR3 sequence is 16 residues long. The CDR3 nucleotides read TGTGCCAGCAGCCCGTCGGGGACTAGCTCTTGGAGGGCGCAGTATTTT. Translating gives CASSPSGTSSWRAQYF.

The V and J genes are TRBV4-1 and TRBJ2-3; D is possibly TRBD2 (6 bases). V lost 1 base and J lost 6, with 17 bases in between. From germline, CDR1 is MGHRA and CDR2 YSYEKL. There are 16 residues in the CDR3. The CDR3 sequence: CASSQGGTSWADTQYF. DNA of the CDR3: TGCGCCAGCAGCCAAGGGGGTACTAGCTGGGCGGATACGCAGTATTTT.

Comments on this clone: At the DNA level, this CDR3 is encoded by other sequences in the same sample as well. CDR3 nucleotide sequence: TGTGCCAGCAGCACAGGCTATGGCTACACCTTC. Amino acid sequence: CASSTGYGYTF. The J gene is TRBJ1-2, the V gene TRBV6-5; possible D gene TRBD1, 5 bases. The CDR3 is 11 residues long. Germline CDR1 and CDR2: MNHEY and SVGAGI. V lost 6 bases to trimming and J lost 4 bases, with 6 bases between them.

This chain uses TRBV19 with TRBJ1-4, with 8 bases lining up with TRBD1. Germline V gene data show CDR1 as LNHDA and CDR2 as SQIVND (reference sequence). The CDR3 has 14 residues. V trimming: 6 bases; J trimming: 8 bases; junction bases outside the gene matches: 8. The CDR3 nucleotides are TGTGCCAGTAGACCAACAGGGGGTCGGGAAAAACTGTTTTTT. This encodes CASRPTGGREKLFF.

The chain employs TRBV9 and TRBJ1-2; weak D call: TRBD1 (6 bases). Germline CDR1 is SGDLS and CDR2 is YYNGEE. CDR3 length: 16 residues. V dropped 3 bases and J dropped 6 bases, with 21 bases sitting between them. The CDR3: CASSAQTSPGVDGYTF. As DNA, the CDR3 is TGTGCCAGCAGCGCCCAAACATCACCAGGGGTCGATGGCTACACCTTC.

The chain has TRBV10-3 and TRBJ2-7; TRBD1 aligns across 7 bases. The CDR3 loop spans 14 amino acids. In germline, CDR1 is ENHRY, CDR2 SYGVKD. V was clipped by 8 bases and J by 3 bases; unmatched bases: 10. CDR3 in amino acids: CAIGQTGFNYEQYF. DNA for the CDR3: TGTGCCATCGGGCAGACAGGGTTTAACTACGAGCAGTACTTC.

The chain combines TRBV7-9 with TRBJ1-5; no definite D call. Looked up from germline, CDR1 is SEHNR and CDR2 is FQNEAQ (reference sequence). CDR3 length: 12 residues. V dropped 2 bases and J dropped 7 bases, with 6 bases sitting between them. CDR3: CASSLIGQPQHF. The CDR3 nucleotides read TGTGCCAGCAGCTTAATTGGCCAGCCCCAGCATTTT.

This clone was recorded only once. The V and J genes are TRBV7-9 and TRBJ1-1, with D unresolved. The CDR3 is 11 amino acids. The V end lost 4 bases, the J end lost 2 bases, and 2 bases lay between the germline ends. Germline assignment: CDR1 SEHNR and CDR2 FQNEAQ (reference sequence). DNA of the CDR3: TGTGCCAGCAGCTCAAACACTGAAGCTTTCTTT. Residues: CASSSNTEAFF. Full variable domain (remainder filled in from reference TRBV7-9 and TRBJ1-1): DTGVSQNPRHKITKRGQNVTFRCDPISEHNRLYWYRQTLGQGPEFLTYFQNEAQLEKSRLLSDRFSAERPKGSFSTLEIQRTEQGDSAMYLCASSSNTEAFFGQGTRLTVV.

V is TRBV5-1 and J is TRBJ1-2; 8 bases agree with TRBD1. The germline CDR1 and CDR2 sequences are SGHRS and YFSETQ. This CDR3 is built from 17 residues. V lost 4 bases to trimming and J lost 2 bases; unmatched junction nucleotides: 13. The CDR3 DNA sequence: TGCGCCAGCAGCACCGGACAGGGAGTGGATGGAAACTATGGCTACACCTTC. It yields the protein CASSTGQGVDGNYGYTF.

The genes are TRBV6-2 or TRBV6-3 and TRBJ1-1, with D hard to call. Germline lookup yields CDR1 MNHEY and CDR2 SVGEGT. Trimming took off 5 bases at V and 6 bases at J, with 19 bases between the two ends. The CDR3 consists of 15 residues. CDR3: CASSALLEGSAEAFF. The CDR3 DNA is TGTGCCAGCAGTGCCCTTTTGGAGGGTTCAGCTGAAGCTTTCTTT.

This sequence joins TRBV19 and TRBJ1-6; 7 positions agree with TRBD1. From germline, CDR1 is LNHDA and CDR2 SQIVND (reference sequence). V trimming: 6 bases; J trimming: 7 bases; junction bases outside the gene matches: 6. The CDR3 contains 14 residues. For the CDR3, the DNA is TGTGCCAGTAGCGTCGGGACAGAGAATTCACCCCTCCACTTT. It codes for CASSVGTENSPLHF.

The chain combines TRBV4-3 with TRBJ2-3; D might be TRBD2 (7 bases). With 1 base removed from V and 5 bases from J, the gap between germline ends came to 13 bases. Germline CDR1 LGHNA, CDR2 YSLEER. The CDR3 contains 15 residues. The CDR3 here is CASSQVWGGRDTQYF. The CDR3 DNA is TGCGCCAGCAGCCAAGTGTGGGGGGGCAGAGATACGCAGTATTTT.

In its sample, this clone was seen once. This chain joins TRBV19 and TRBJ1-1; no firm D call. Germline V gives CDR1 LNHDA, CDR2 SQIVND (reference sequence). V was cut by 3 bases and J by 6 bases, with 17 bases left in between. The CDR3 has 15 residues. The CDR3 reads CASSMGLRGYAEAFF. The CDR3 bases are TGTGCCAGTAGTATGGGATTAAGAGGGTACGCTGAAGCTTTCTTT.